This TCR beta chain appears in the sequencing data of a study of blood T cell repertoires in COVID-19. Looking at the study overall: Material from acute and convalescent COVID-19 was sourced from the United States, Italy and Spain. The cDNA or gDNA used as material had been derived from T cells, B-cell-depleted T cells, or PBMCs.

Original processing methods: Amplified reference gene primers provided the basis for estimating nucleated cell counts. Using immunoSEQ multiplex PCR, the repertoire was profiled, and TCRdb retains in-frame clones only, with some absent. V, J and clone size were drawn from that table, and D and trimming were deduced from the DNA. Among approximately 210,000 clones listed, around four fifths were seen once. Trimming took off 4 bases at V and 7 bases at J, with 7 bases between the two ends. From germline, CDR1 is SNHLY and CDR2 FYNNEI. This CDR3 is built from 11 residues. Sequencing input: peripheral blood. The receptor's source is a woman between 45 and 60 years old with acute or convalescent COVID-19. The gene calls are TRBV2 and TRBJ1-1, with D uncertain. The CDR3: CASSVLIEAFF. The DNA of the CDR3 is TGTGCCAGCAGTGTGTTAATTGAAGCTTTCTTT.